The 32 T cell receptor beta chains below were found in one sample sequenced in a study of long-term antiretroviral therapy in people with HIV. Samples were assayed with immunoSEQ v3.0 at survey level. The protocol was immunoSEQ multiplex PCR, while the TCRdb copy is restricted to in-frame clones and leaves out a portion. The profile covers approximately 28,000 clones, with roughly 82% appearing a single time and about 10% taken by the ten largest. The specimen comprised unsorted PBMCs, sampled 0.8 years before starting antiretroviral therapy. The source is a man younger than 30 with HIV.

The J gene is TRBJ2-1, the V gene TRBV2; 9 nucleotides agree with TRBD2. This CDR3 spans 16 amino acids. The germline gives CDR1 SNHLY, CDR2 FYNNEI. V shed 4 bases, J shed 8 bases, and the junction held 12 bases outside the gene matches. The CDR3 is CASSGVEGGGAYEQFF. The CDR3 bases are TGTGCCAGCAGTGGCGTTGAAGGCGGGGGGGCCTATGAGCAGTTCTTC.

This clone was observed a few times. J is TRBJ2-1 and V is TRBV2; maybe TRBD2 (5 bases). In germline, CDR1 is SNHLY, CDR2 FYNNEI. V lost 8 bases and J lost 1, with 9 bases in between. The CDR3 is 13 amino acids. CDR3 loop: CASGLWSYNEQFF. CDR3 nucleotide sequence: TGTGCCAGCGGACTTTGGTCCTACAATGAGCAGTTCTTC. The full variable domain, with the rest looked up from reference TRBV2 and TRBJ2-1, is EPEVTQTPSHQVTQMGQEVILRCVPISNHLYFYWYRQILGQKVEFLVSFYNNEISEKSEIFDDQFSVERPDGSNFTLKIRSTKLEDSAMYFCASGLWSYNEQFFGPGTRLTVL.

V gene TRBV13 combines with J gene TRBJ1-1; TRBD1 agrees at 7 bases. Germline V gene sequence: CDR1 PRHDT, CDR2 FYEKMQ (reference sequence). V lost 4 bases and J lost 8; bases outside the gene matches: 4. This CDR3 is 12 amino acids long. The CDR3 loop reads CASSYGQVEAFF. DNA of the CDR3: TGTGCCAGCAGCTACGGACAGGTCGAAGCTTTCTTT.

The gene calls are TRBV2 and TRBJ1-5; D is unclear. Germline values: CDR1 SNHLY, CDR2 FYNNEI. V was trimmed by 1 base and J by 2 bases, leaving 9 bases between them. The CDR3 has 15 residues. The CDR3 region has the DNA TGTGCCAGCAGTGAAGGACGGTCGGGCAATCAGCCCCAGCATTTT. It translates to CASSEGRSGNQPQHF.

The chain links TRBV30 to TRBJ1-2, with 8 bases matching TRBD1. The CDR3 totals 17 residues. V was clipped by 0 bases and J by 10 bases; unmatched bases: 19. Germline V gene data show CDR1 as GTSNPN and CDR2 as SVGIG (reference sequence). The CDR3 sequence: CAWSVPGYLGQDKTYTF. The CDR3 nucleotides are TGTGCCTGGAGTGTACCCGGATACCTGGGACAGGACAAAACCTACACCTTC.

This chain uses TRBV11-2 with TRBJ2-7; either TRBD1 or TRBD2 may fit D (7 bases each). V lost 3 bases and J lost 6, with 18 bases in between. The germline V gene has CDR1 SGHAT and CDR2 FQNNGV. This CDR3 contains 15 residues. In DNA, the CDR3 is TGTGCCAGCAGCTTTTCTACAGGGGAGGGGAGCGAGCAGTACTTC. Translating it yields CASSFSTGEGSEQYF.

V and J are TRBV12-1 and TRBJ1-2; the table's D gene call, TRBD1, was not cross checked with the DNA. TRBV12-1 is a pseudogene. CDR3 length: 15 amino acids. The DNA for the CDR3 is TGTGCCAGCAGCCCCCTTCCGAGGACAGGGAGCGGCTACACCTTC. Translation gives CASSPLPRTGSGYTF.

The gene calls are TRBV7-9 and TRBJ1-3; D gene uncertain. There are 16 residues in the CDR3. Trimming pared 1 base from V and 0 bases from J, leaving 10 bases between. CDR1 and CDR2 from the germline V gene are SEHNR and FQNEAQ (reference sequence). This chain's CDR3 is CASSLGWRDSGNTIYF. The CDR3 DNA reads TGTGCCAGCAGCTTAGGTTGGCGGGACTCTGGAAACACCATATATTTT.

J is TRBJ2-7 and V is TRBV15, with D uncertain. From germline, CDR1 is LNHNV and CDR2 YYDKDF (reference sequence). The CDR3 has 14 residues. The V end lost 0 bases, the J end lost 3 bases, and 9 bases lay between the germline ends. CDR3 region: CATSREHDVYEQYF. CDR3 in DNA: TGTGCCACCAGCAGAGAACATGATGTCTACGAGCAGTACTTC. The full variable domain, its missing parts supplied by reference TRBV15 and TRBJ2-7, is DAMVIQNPRYQVTQFGKPVTLSCSQTLNHNVMYWYQQKSSQAPKLLFHYYDKDFNNEADTPDNFQSRRPNTSFCFLDIRSPGLGDTAMYLCATSREHDVYEQYFGPGTRLTVT.

This chain joins TRBV18 and TRBJ1-1, with 7 bases matching TRBD1. CDR3 size: 14 residues. Germline CDR1 and CDR2: KGHSH and LQKENI. With 4 bases clipped from V and 5 bases from J, the junction kept 7 bases outside the gene matches. The CDR3 nucleotides read TGTGCCAGCTCACTAGACAGGGTAGGTACTGAAGCTTTCTTT. Translated: CASSLDRVGTEAFF.

The rearrangement uses TRBV9 and TRBJ2-4, with D possibly matching TRBD2 (6 bases). The V gene lost 4 bases and the J gene lost 0 bases, with 11 bases spanning the gap. Germline V gene sequence: CDR1 SGDLS, CDR2 YYNGEE. This CDR3 is built from 15 residues. CDR3 sequence (DNA): TGTGCCAGCAGCCCCGAGGGACTAGCCAAAAACATTCAGTACTTC. Translated, it gives CASSPEGLAKNIQYF.

J is TRBJ2-5 and V is TRBV29-1, with D perhaps matching TRBD1 (5 bases). This CDR3 has 14 residues. CDR1 and CDR2 (germline): SQVTM, ANQGSEA. V lost 2 bases and J 5 bases, leaving 15 bases between the germline ends. The CDR3 region is CSVEPIGARETQYF. CDR3 in DNA: TGCAGCGTTGAACCCATAGGGGCGAGGGAGACCCAGTACTTC.

The rearrangement uses TRBV6-1 and TRBJ1-4; 8 bases map to TRBD1. V dropped 5 bases and J dropped 4; count of bases not matched to a gene: 3. The CDR3 runs 14 residues. Germline-derived CDR1 and CDR2 are MNHNS and SASEGT. In DNA, the CDR3 is TGTGCCAGCAGTCGACAGGGGATTAATGAAAAACTGTTTTTT. This codes for CASSRQGINEKLFF.

V gene TRBV4-1 combines with J gene TRBJ1-1; D not resolved. The CDR3 is 13 amino acids. The V and J ends lost 3 bases and 4 bases respectively, with 9 bases between them. Germline CDR1 and CDR2: MGHRA and YSYEKL. Written as DNA, the CDR3 is TGCGCCAGCAGCCAGACGGGCCCCACTGAAGCTTTCTTT. Its protein product is CASSQTGPTEAFF.

The chain employs TRBV7-6 and TRBJ2-2; D is unclear. V lost 5 bases, J lost 2 bases, and 3 bases lay in between. The CDR3 is made up of 12 amino acids. The germline V gene has CDR1 SGHVS and CDR2 FNYEAQ. CDR3 coding DNA: TGTGCCAGCAGCCTAAACACCGGGGAGCTGTTTTTT. Its protein product is CASSLNTGELFF.

V gene TRBV2 combines with J gene TRBJ2-1; 9 bases map to TRBD2. The CDR3 runs to 16 residues. The germline V gene encodes CDR1 SNHLY and CDR2 FYNNEI. Trimming at V came to 7 bases and at J to 6 bases, leaving 13 bases not matched to a gene. CDR3: CASTKRRGGPTNEQFF. DNA of the CDR3: TGTGCCAGCACCAAAAGGCGGGGGGGCCCGACCAATGAGCAGTTCTTC.

The chain has TRBV15 and TRBJ2-7; either TRBD1 or TRBD2 may supply D (5 bases each). Trimming left V 1 base short and J 3 bases short, with 13 bases between. There are 15 residues in the CDR3. Germline CDR1 reads LNHNV; CDR2 reads YYDKDF (reference sequence). This CDR3 is CATSRAKGTLYEQYF. In nucleotides, the CDR3 is TGTGCCACCAGCAGAGCTAAAGGGACCCTCTACGAGCAGTACTTC. The complete variable domain, with remaining parts taken from reference TRBV15 and TRBJ2-7, reads DAMVIQNPRYQVTQFGKPVTLSCSQTLNHNVMYWYQQKSSQAPKLLFHYYDKDFNNEADTPDNFQSRRPNTSFCFLDIRSPGLGDTAMYLCATSRAKGTLYEQYFGPGTRLTVT.

The chain links TRBV7-9 to TRBJ2-5; the match to TRBD1 covers 7 bases. The CDR3 totals 15 residues. Looked up from germline, CDR1 is SEHNR and CDR2 is FQNEAQ (reference sequence). V lost 5 bases to trimming and J lost 5 bases; unmatched junction nucleotides: 11. The CDR3 DNA sequence: TGTGCCAGCAGCCCGACACTAACAGGGGACGAGACCCAGTACTTC. Protein sequence: CASSPTLTGDETQYF.

The chain links TRBV10-3 to TRBJ1-1; D gene uncertain. V shed 11 bases and J shed 4 bases, with 17 bases lying between them. CDR1 and CDR2 (germline): ENHRY, SYGVKD. CDR3 length: 13 residues. The CDR3 coding sequence is TGTGCCGTCACCGAAGGATCGGCCACTGAAGCTTTCTTT. Translation gives CAVTEGSATEAFF.

The chain has TRBV4-3 and TRBJ2-1; no clear D. Germline-derived CDR1 and CDR2 are LGHNA and YSLEER. The CDR3 consists of 13 residues. V was trimmed by 3 bases and J by 8 bases, leaving 11 bases between them. CDR3 amino acids: CASSHRMGDEQFF. The CDR3 bases are TGCGCCAGCAGCCACCGAATGGGCGATGAGCAGTTCTTC.

This sequence joins TRBV18 and TRBJ2-7; no clear D gene. V was clipped by 6 bases and J by 1 base, with 16 bases between them. This CDR3 has 15 amino acids. CDR1 is KGHSH, CDR2 LQKENI, per germline. The CDR3 spells CASSPKSQHSYEQYF. CDR3 nucleotides: TGTGCCAGCTCCCCCAAGTCCCAGCATTCCTACGAGCAGTACTTC. The full variable domain, rest sourced from reference TRBV18 and TRBJ2-7, is NAGVMQNPRHLVRRRGQEARLRCSPMKGHSHVYWYRQLPEEGLKFMVYLQKENIIDESGMPKERFSAEFPKEGPSILRIQQVVRGDSAAYFCASSPKSQHSYEQYFGPGTRLTVT.

CDR3 sequence (DNA): TGTGCCAGCAGTGAATTCTCGCGTACCAATGAGCAGTTCTTC. It codes for CASSEFSRTNEQFF. This sequence joins TRBV6-1 and TRBJ2-1; D is uncertain. The CDR3 has 14 amino acids. Trimming removed 2 bases at V and 6 bases at J, with 11 bases between. Per germline, CDR1 MNHNS and CDR2 SASEGT.

The chain recombines TRBV5-1 with TRBJ2-4; 9 bases match TRBD2. V dropped 0 bases and J dropped 9; count of bases not matched to a gene: 13. This CDR3 has 17 amino acids. The germline CDR1 and CDR2 sequences are SGHRS and YFSETQ. The CDR3 here is CASSLAAGGSEWGIQYF. The CDR3 DNA follows: TGCGCCAGCAGCTTGGCGGCGGGAGGGTCAGAATGGGGCATTCAGTACTTC.

J is TRBJ2-3 and V is TRBV5-4, with D possibly TRBD2 on 6 matching bases. The germline V gene encodes CDR1 SGHNT and CDR2 YYREEE (reference sequence). The CDR3 has 16 residues. V lost 7 bases and J 5 bases, leaving 23 bases between the germline ends. The CDR3: CASGERTSMEGDTQYF. CDR3 sequence (DNA): TGTGCCAGCGGCGAGCGGACAAGCATGGAGGGAGATACGCAGTATTTT.

The CDR3 DNA reads TGTGCCACCGGGACAGGGTCGAACACTGAAGCTTTCTTT. This sequence encodes CATGTGSNTEAFF. The genes are TRBV6-6 and TRBJ1-1; TRBD1 matches at 9 bases. Germline CDR1 reads MNHNY; CDR2 reads SVGAGI (reference sequence). V was clipped by 10 bases and J by 1 base; unmatched bases: 4. The CDR3 contains 13 residues.

The J gene is TRBJ1-2, the V gene TRBV7-3; 7 bases line up with TRBD1. Germline-derived CDR1 and CDR2 are SGHTA and FQGTGA. J lost 8 bases, V lost 5 bases, and 14 bases had no gene match. The CDR3 extends over 15 amino acids. The CDR3 DNA sequence: TGTGCCAGCAGCCTCGATAGACAGGGCATAAGGGGCTACACCTTC. Protein product: CASSLDRQGIRGYTF.

Only one count was recorded for this clone. The rearrangement joins TRBV4-3 to TRBJ2-7; D is undetermined. Germline CDR1 LGHNA, CDR2 YSLEER. The CDR3 is 15 amino acids. V lost 0 bases, J lost 3 bases, and 12 bases lay in between. The CDR3: CASSQDYRQHYEQYF. CDR3 sequence (DNA): TGCGCCAGCAGCCAAGATTATAGGCAGCACTACGAGCAGTACTTC.

This clone was recorded a few times. The chain joins TRBV29-1 to TRBJ2-7; 10 positions agree with TRBD2. Germline values: CDR1 SQVTM, CDR2 ANQGSEA. The CDR3 is 14 residues long. J was trimmed by 2 bases and V by 0 bases; bases with no gene match: 1. The chain's CDR3 is CSVEDSGGTYEQYF. In DNA form, the CDR3 reads TGCAGCGTTGAAGATAGCGGGGGGACCTACGAGCAGTACTTC.

This clone has a handful of counts. The J gene is TRBJ2-7, the V gene TRBV27, with TRBD1 matching 7 bases. Germline CDR1 MNHEY, CDR2 SMNVEV (reference sequence). Trimming at V came to 5 bases and at J to 5 bases, leaving 9 bases not matched to a gene. This CDR3 is 14 amino acids long. The CDR3 DNA follows: TGTGCCAGCAGTACATACTCGACAGGGAACGAGCAGTACTTC. It yields the protein CASSTYSTGNEQYF.

V usage is TRBV11-2 and J usage is TRBJ2-5, with a tentative D call TRBD2 (6 bases). Trimming shortened V by 5 bases and J by 4 bases, and 20 bases separated the two germline ends. The CDR3 consists of 16 residues. Germline V gives CDR1 SGHAT, CDR2 FQNNGV. CDR3 sequence: CASSDRDGSLGETQYF. As DNA, the CDR3 is TGTGCCAGCAGCGACCGGGACGGGAGTTTGGGAGAGACCCAGTACTTC.

The sample holds a few counts of this clone. The chain couples TRBV7-9 to TRBJ1-2; 7 positions match TRBD1. The CDR3 spans 13 residues. The V gene's germline CDR1 is SEHNR and CDR2 FQNEAQ (reference sequence). The V and J ends lost 4 bases and 6 bases, in that order; junction bases with no gene match: 5. The DNA of the CDR3 is TGTGCCAGCAGCTCTCGACAGGGTCATGGCTACACCTTC. Protein: CASSSRQGHGYTF.

CDR3 nucleotides: TGTGCCTGGAGTGCCGGATCCTACGAGCAGTACTTC. Amino acid sequence: CAWSAGSYEQYF. This chain joins TRBV30 and TRBJ2-7; D is uncertain. The germline V gene encodes CDR1 GTSNPN and CDR2 SVGIG (reference sequence). Trimming shortened V by 1 base and J by 1 base, and 5 bases separated the two germline ends. The CDR3 is 12 amino acids.